This passage covers 4 T cell receptor beta chains from one sample sequenced in a study of cytomegalovirus exposure and HLA in healthy donors. Primers for the PCR totalled 60 Vbeta and 13 Jbeta. Produced via immunoSEQ multiplex PCR; TCRdb's table is partial and in-frame only. The sample consists of about 140,000 clones, roughly three quarters of them appearing once. Sequencing was done on a sample of PBMCs. These receptors all stem from a male donor in good health and CMV-seronegative.

The chain combines TRBV4-3 with TRBJ1-2, with D hard to call. The CDR3 spans 13 residues. The ends were cut back, 4 bases at V and 7 bases at J, with 13 bases in the middle. Germline values: CDR1 LGHNA, CDR2 YSLEER. The CDR3 reads CASSRDLSGGYTF. The CDR3 coding sequence is TGCGCCAGCAGCCGCGACTTATCGGGTGGCTACACCTTC.

The V call is TRBV19, the J call TRBJ1-2, with 7 nucleotides matching TRBD1. CDR1 is LNHDA, CDR2 SQIVND, per germline (reference sequence). Losses at the gene ends were 2 bases for V and 3 bases for J; bases not matched to a gene: 3. This CDR3 contains 14 residues. The CDR3: CASSITGAHYGYTF. The CDR3 coding sequence is TGTGCCAGTAGTATAACAGGGGCCCACTATGGCTACACCTTC.

The V call is TRBV9, the J call TRBJ1-2; possibly TRBD1 for D (6 bases). Germline V CDR1 and CDR2: SGDLS, YYNGEE. Trimming cost V 6 bases and J 7 bases, with 19 bases left between them. The CDR3 totals 14 residues. CDR3: CASTTKQGGGGYTF. The CDR3 DNA follows: TGTGCCAGCACCACGAAACAGGGCGGTGGTGGCTACACCTTC.

This clone was found once. The V call is TRBV7-2, the J call TRBJ1-2, with TRBD1 identical over 7 bases. This CDR3 is 13 amino acids long. J was trimmed by 5 bases and V by 3 bases; bases with no gene match: 3. Germline CDR1 reads SGHTA; CDR2 reads FQGNSA. In DNA form, the CDR3 reads TGTGCCAGCAGCTTGAACAGGGGATATGGCTACACCTTC. This encodes CASSLNRGYGYTF.